This T cell receptor (beta chain) was sequenced during a study of radiation and T cells in renal cell carcinoma. Study at large: Nephrectomy followed 15 Gy stereotactic body radiation by 4 weeks.

A remark on this clone: Its antigen is currently unknown.

The data were produced by immunoSEQ multiplex PCR, yet TCRdb's version contains in-frame clones alone and is incomplete. The data show some 120,000 clones, with roughly four fifths seen just once and 5.8% held by the top ten. Time point defined: blood 2 weeks post-SBRT. Treatment in this sample: 15 Gy SBRT to primary tumor, nephrectomy 4 weeks later. Clear cell pathology was present in this patient's renal cell carcinoma. This CDR3 is 14 amino acids long. Trimming took 3 bases from V and 1 from J; bases not matched to a gene: 2. CDR1 ENHRY and CDR2 SYGVKD come from the germline V gene. Findings and limits, study-wide: From baseline, blood top tumor clonotypes peaked at 2 weeks post-radiation.

Sample: blood, taken from a patient whose treatment included radiotherapy and nephrectomy. The chain links TRBV10-3 to TRBJ1-1, with 7 bases lining up with TRBD1. The clonotype comes from a man aged 45-60 years with renal cell carcinoma. Here the CDR3 reads CAISDWDRNTEAFF. For the CDR3, the DNA is TGTGCCATCAGTGACTGGGACAGGAACACTGAAGCTTTCTTT.